This entry lists 22 T cell receptor beta chains sequenced from one sample in a study of T cells in women clearing cervical HPV infection (dated by TCRdb to the late 2010s). The library came from the immunoSEQ multiplex PCR assay. Sourced from immuneACCESS, this table was stored by TCRdb with only in-frame sequences that have V and J called. A share of the clones is absent; for the studies checked, an unresolved V gene accounts for under half, and the remainder has no known explanation. The table for this sample lists more than 40,000 clones. In total, the top ten clones hold 0.8% to 1% of the sample. Sequenced input: blood buffy coat. These receptor sequences come from a woman aged 18 to 75 with a cervical HPV16 infection that either progressed to CIN3+ or cleared (not recorded which).

CDR3 region: CASSLAGVNEQFF. Incomplete CDR3 DNA: TGCGCCAGCAGCTTGGCGGGGGTTAATGAG. The chain carries TRBV5-1 and TRBJ2-1; D might be TRBD2 (6 bases). The sequence runs out 3 residues before the end of the CDR3; the remainder is reconstructed from the germline J gene. The V end lost 0 bases, the J end lost 7 bases, and 8 bases lay between the germline ends. This CDR3 comprises 13 residues. Germline V gives CDR1 SGHRS, CDR2 YFSETQ.

A remark on this clone: The read falls 3 residues short of the CDR3 end, and the missing part is taken from the germline J gene. The V gene is TRBV15, the J gene TRBJ2-5, with D uncertain. V lost 6 bases and J lost 1, with 12 bases in between. This CDR3 region has 14 residues. From germline, CDR1 is LNHNV and CDR2 YYDKDF (reference sequence). The CDR3 is CATRQESFQETQYF. CDR3 DNA, as far as it was read: TGTGCCACCAGGCAGGAGAGTTTCCAAGAGACC.

Comment on this clone: Coverage ceases 3 residues before the CDR3 finishes, and the germline J gene fills in the end. The J gene is TRBJ1-1, the V gene TRBV10-2, with D perhaps TRBD1 (6 bases). The CDR3 covers 15 residues. Germline loops: CDR1 WSHSY, CDR2 SAAADI. The CDR3 sequence is CASSESAAGGGGAFF. CDR3 DNA, as far as it was read: TGCGCCAGCAGTGAGTCCGCGGCGGGGGGCGGAGGA.

On this clone itself: The CDR3 is cut off 3 residues early in the read; its end comes from the germline J gene. The genes are TRBV20-1 and TRBJ1-1; 9 positions match TRBD1. This CDR3 is built from 14 residues. CDR1 and CDR2 (germline): DFQATT, SNEGSKA (reference sequence). Losses at the gene ends were 4 bases for V and 1 base for J; bases not matched to a gene: 4. The covered CDR3 bases are TGCAGTGCTAAACAGGGGGCACAGAACACTGAA. Translation gives CSAKQGAQNTE. The whole CDR3 region reads CSAKQGAQNTEAFF.

Details on this clone: Sequencing ends 3 residues short of the CDR3 end; the germline J gene provides the rest. The rearrangement uses TRBV20-1 and TRBJ2-3; 7 nucleotides align to TRBD1. V shed 8 bases, J shed 4 bases, and the junction held 6 bases outside the gene matches. The CDR3 runs 12 residues. CDR1 and CDR2 from the germline V gene are DFQATT and SNEGSKA (reference sequence). The sequenced CDR3 bases are TGCAGTCCGAATACAGGGGCAGATACG. This sequence encodes CSPNTGADT. The full CDR3 protein is CSPNTGADTQYF.

With respect to this clone: The read ends 3 residues early relative to the CDR3; the germline J gene fills the gap. The gene calls are TRBV5-1 and TRBJ1-4; a weak D match, TRBD1 (6 bases). This CDR3 spans 16 amino acids. CDR1 and CDR2 from the germline V gene are SGHRS and YFSETQ. The ends were cut back, 5 bases at V and 4 bases at J, with 18 bases in the middle. CDR3 amino acids: CASRRWEQGVNEKLFF. The part of the CDR3 DNA that was read is TGCGCCAGCAGACGGTGGGAACAGGGTGTTAATGAAAAA.

As to this clone: The read falls 3 residues short of the CDR3 end, and the missing part is taken from the germline J gene. The chain uses TRBV18 and TRBJ1-1; D call uncertain. CDR3 length: 12 amino acids. The V end was cut by 4 bases, the J end by 7 bases, with 10 bases between. The germline V gene encodes CDR1 KGHSH and CDR2 LQKENI. The CDR3 loop is CASSQSTGEAFF. The covered CDR3 bases are TGTGCCAGCTCACAATCAACGGGTGAA.

Note on this clone: The DNA ends 3 residues before the CDR3 does, and the rest of the CDR3 is filled in from the germline J gene. The chain is built from TRBV20-1 and TRBJ2-4, with a possible D match to TRBD2 (5 bases). In germline, CDR1 is DFQATT, CDR2 SNEGSKA (reference sequence). V lost 0 bases, J lost 1 base, and 10 bases lay in between. This CDR3 region has 15 residues. The CDR3 DNA, read in part, is TGCAGTGCTAGAGATCCGGGGAACGCCAAAAACATT. It is translated as CSARDPGNAKNI. The whole CDR3 region reads CSARDPGNAKNIQYF.

Comments on this clone: The CDR3 goes on 3 residues after the read ends, and that part is filled in from the germline J gene. This chain joins TRBV7-2 and TRBJ2-1; 8 nucleotides agree with TRBD1. From germline, CDR1 is SGHTA and CDR2 FQGNSA. The CDR3 is made up of 14 amino acids. The V segment lost 1 base and the J segment 7 bases; nucleotides outside the gene matches: 3. The covered CDR3 bases are TGTGCCAGCAGCTTAGAGCACAGGGGGAATGAG. This encodes CASSLEHRGNE. The entire CDR3 protein is CASSLEHRGNEQFF.

As concerns this clone: Other DNA sequences in this specimen translate into the identical CDR3. The part of the CDR3 DNA that was read is TGTGCCAGCAGTCCAGGGGGTTCTGGAAACACC. It specifies CASSPGGSGNT. The whole CDR3 protein is CASSPGGSGNTIYF. The genes are TRBV2 and TRBJ1-3; the match to TRBD1 covers 7 bases. The CDR3 goes on 3 residues after the read ends, and that part is filled in from the germline J gene. CDR3 length equals 14 residues. V dropped 5 bases and J dropped 1; count of bases not matched to a gene: 2. Per germline, CDR1 SNHLY and CDR2 FYNNEI.

The part of the CDR3 DNA that was read is TGTGCCAGTAGTACTTCAACCGGGACAGGGAGCGAAAAG. Translated, it gives CASSTSTGTGSEK. The CDR3, in full, reads CASSTSTGTGSEKLFF. The chain recombines TRBV19 with TRBJ2-2; 9 nucleotides align to TRBD1. The read falls 3 residues short of the CDR3 end, and the missing part is taken from the germline J gene. Germline V gene sequence: CDR1 LNHDA, CDR2 SQIVND (reference sequence). CDR3 length: 16 residues.

Worth noting for this clone: The missing CDR3 end, 3 residues past where the read stops, is filled in from the germline J gene. This chain uses TRBV19 with TRBJ2-2, with D unclear. Germline assignment: CDR1 LNHDA and CDR2 SQIVND (reference sequence). V was shortened by 3 bases and J by 10 bases, with 15 bases between the two germline ends. The CDR3 is 14 residues long. The CDR3 DNA, read in part, is TGTGCCAGTAGTATCGGTGTTAGGGTTGAGGAG. It translates to CASSIGVRVEE. Given in full, the CDR3 is CASSIGVRVEELFF.

Concerning this clone: The CDR3 end lies 3 residues beyond the end of the read and is filled in from the germline J gene. V usage is TRBV6-1 and J usage is TRBJ2-6, with D perhaps matching TRBD2 (6 bases). V lost 0 bases and J lost 1, with 10 bases in between. Germline CDR1 reads MNHNS; CDR2 reads SASEGT. This CDR3 contains 17 residues. The CDR3 loop is CASSEAGLSSGANVLTF. The covered CDR3 bases are TGTGCCAGCAGTGAAGCGGGACTGTCGTCTGGGGCCAACGTC.

About this clone itself: The read comes to an end 3 residues before the CDR3 does, leaving the germline J gene to fill in the end. The gene calls are TRBV29-1 and TRBJ1-2, with 8 bases identical to TRBD1. Germline trimming cut 0 bases from V and 7 bases from J; bases unmatched to any gene: 4. The CDR3 has 13 amino acids. Germline-derived CDR1 and CDR2 are SQVTM and ANQGSEA. The CDR3 reads CSVEDYGQGGYTF. Partial CDR3 DNA: TGCAGCGTTGAAGACTATGGACAGGGTGGC.

Note on this clone: The read terminates 3 residues ahead of where the CDR3 ends, so the germline J gene completes it. V is TRBV20-1 and J is TRBJ1-4, with D perhaps TRBD1 (6 bases). CDR3 length equals 16 residues. CDR1 and CDR2 (germline): DFQATT, SNEGSKA (reference sequence). The DNA read from the CDR3 is TGCAGTGCTACCGACTCTAGGGGGGGGTGGGACTCACCA. Its translation: CSATDSRGGWDSP. The whole CDR3 reads CSATDSRGGWDSPLFF.

As concerns this clone: The missing CDR3 end, 3 residues past where the read stops, is filled in from the germline J gene. The gene calls are TRBV6-1 and TRBJ1-1; 8 nucleotides match TRBD1. The CDR3 consists of 12 residues. Per germline, CDR1 MNHNS and CDR2 SASEGT. The chain's CDR3 is CASSERTGTAFF. Partial CDR3 DNA: TGTGCCAGCAGTGAACGGACAGGGACG.

Notes on this clone: The read ends 3 residues shy of where the CDR3 ends; the end is completed using the germline J gene. The chain recombines TRBV20-1 with TRBJ2-3; 12 positions match TRBD2. Germline V CDR1 and CDR2: DFQATT, SNEGSKA (reference sequence). The CDR3 sequence is 14 residues long. With V trimmed by 5 bases and J by 4 bases, 4 bases remained unmatched. Partial CDR3 DNA: TGCAGTGCTCTTACTAGCGGGGGGCCAGATACG. Its protein product is CSALTSGGPDT. In full, the CDR3 is CSALTSGGPDTQYF.

Partial CDR3 DNA: TGTGCCAGTAGTAGGGACAACACAGATACG. Its protein product is CASSRDNTDT. The whole CDR3 region reads CASSRDNTDTQYF. The chain is built from TRBV19 and TRBJ2-3, with TRBD1 as a possible D gene (6 bases). The sequence runs out 3 residues before the end of the CDR3; the remainder is reconstructed from the germline J gene. V dropped 4 bases and J dropped 2 bases, with 7 bases sitting between them. Germline CDR1 reads LNHDA; CDR2 reads SQIVND (reference sequence). The CDR3 sequence is 13 residues long.

Regarding this clone: Read sequence stops 3 residues before the CDR3 end, and the germline J gene provides the missing end. The chain joins TRBV12-3 or TRBV12-4 to TRBJ2-1, with TRBD2 matching over 7 bases. Trimming at V came to 10 bases and at J to 0 bases, leaving 9 bases not matched to a gene. The CDR3 has 15 residues. The part of the CDR3 DNA that was read is TGTGCCATCAGAGGAGCGGGGAGCTCCTACAATGAG. It codes for CAIRGAGSSYNE. The CDR3 reads in full as CAIRGAGSSYNEQFF.

Of note for this clone: The read stops 3 residues short of the end of the CDR3; the missing end is completed from the germline J gene. The gene calls are TRBV18 and TRBJ2-2; a weak D match, TRBD1 (5 bases). CDR1 and CDR2 (germline): KGHSH, LQKENI. This CDR3 spans 16 amino acids. The CDR3 sequence is CFSSRRQPTNTGELFF. Incomplete CDR3 DNA: TGTTTCAGCTCAAGGAGACAGCCTACGAACACCGGGGAG. Supplemented by reference TRBV18 and TRBJ2-2, the full variable domain reads NAGVMQNPRHLVRRRGQEARLRCSPMKGHSHVYWYRQLPEEGLKFMVYLQKENIIDESGMPKERFSAEFPKEGPSILRIQQVVRGDSAAYFCFSSRRQPTNTGELFFGEGSRLTVL.

As to this clone: The read gets to within 3 residues of the CDR3 end, and the germline J gene fills in the rest. The chain uses TRBV4-1 and TRBJ1-5; D may be TRBD1 (5 bases). Trimming left V 1 base short and J 0 bases short, with 10 bases between. The CDR3 length is 16 residues. Germline CDR1 and CDR2: MGHRA and YSYEKL. CDR3 region: CASSQVTTASNQPQHF. The sequenced CDR3 bases are TGCGCCAGCAGCCAAGTGACGACAGCTAGCAATCAGCCC.

Concerning this clone itself: The read is 3 residues too short to cover the CDR3 end, so that end is filled in from the germline J gene. This specimen includes other DNA sequences encoding the same CDR3. The chain employs TRBV29-1 and TRBJ1-2, with TRBD1 identical over 9 bases. The CDR3 totals 14 residues. The germline gives CDR1 SQVTM, CDR2 ANQGSEA. The CDR3 DNA, read in part, is TGCAGCGTTGAGGGGGACAGGGTGCTGGGCGAC. Protein: CSVEGDRVLGD. The entire CDR3 protein is CSVEGDRVLGDYTF.